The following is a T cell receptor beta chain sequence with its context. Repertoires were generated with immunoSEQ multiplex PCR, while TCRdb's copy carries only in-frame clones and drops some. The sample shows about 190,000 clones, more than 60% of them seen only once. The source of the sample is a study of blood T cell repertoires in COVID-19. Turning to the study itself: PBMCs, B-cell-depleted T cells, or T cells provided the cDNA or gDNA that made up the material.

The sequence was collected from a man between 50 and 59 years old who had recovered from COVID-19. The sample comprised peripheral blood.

The CDR3 nucleotides read TGTGCCAGCAGCCCCTTTCATGCTAGCGGGACCCCTCAGCAGTACTTC. It is translated as CASSPFHASGTPQQYF. The J gene is TRBJ2-7, the V gene TRBV7-2; 9 bases align to TRBD2. Germline V CDR1 and CDR2: SGHTA, FQGNSA. The CDR3 is 16 amino acids. The J segment lost 8 bases and the V segment lost 5 bases, leaving 16 bases of the junction unmatched. The variable domain in full, completed from reference TRBV7-2 and TRBJ2-7, reads GAGVSQSPSNKVTEKGKDVELRCDPISGHTALYWYRQSLGQGLEFLIYFQGNSAPDKSGLPSDRFSAERTGGSVSTLTIQRTQQEDSAVYLCASSPFHASGTPQQYFGPGTRLTVT.